This T cell receptor beta chain was found in a study of molecular identifiers for immune sequencing clone quantification (dated by TCRdb to between 2017 and 2018). Broadly, across the study: For a replicate experiment, RNA from 20,000 or 100,000 naive CD8 T cells was divided into five aliquots, of which four were sequenced. CD8 T cells were used in a methods study to benchmark molecular-identifier clustering-based TCR repertoire sequencing (MIDCIRS) and TCR RNA copy counting.

Receptor libraries were prepared by PCR. Reads for this sample came from a NextSeq 500. Bulk TCR libraries were made following a previously described method, with the TCR primers given in Table S5. Purification of total RNA was performed with the Qiagen AllPrep DNA/RNA kit. Before any analysis, reads coming from multiple sequencing runs of the same library were combined into one pool. In the paper's pipeline: Reads were retained only if the reads had an exact TCR constant sequence, and the retained reads were trimmed to 150 nt and grouped according to their 12-nt molecular barcodes. Reads in each barcode group were sub-clustered using a 15% Levenshtein threshold, and a quality-weighted consensus sequence was built for each RNA molecule. Non-functional sequences were discarded, and so were lower-count sequences lying one edit away from another sequence. On the basis of fitting two negative binomial distributions, barcode sub-clusters with fewer than 20% of the maximum read count were discarded. Using fastp at Q25 and MiXCR, TCRdb reprocessed the public reads and kept productive beta chains. One record per CDR3 amino acid sequence lists the most common genes and DNA. The V and J calls shown here were made by TCRdb, not taken from the authors' results. The sample has about 630,000 distinct CDR3 sequences on record, around 25% of them singletons. 0.78% of the sample rests with the top ten.

The paper as a whole reports these results and caveats: When barcode sub-clustering was left out, chimeric consensus sequences inflated TCR diversity, with chimeras reaching as high as 47%. The naive libraries included spiked-in Jurkat TCR RNA (approximately ten copies' worth), and this RNA is not part of the donor repertoire. Identical TCR molecules sharing a barcode could cause highly expanded clone sizes to be underestimated. Clones above 20 RNA copies held over 97% of molecules in CMV-specific effector cells but under 1% in naive cells. Spiked-in Jurkat TCR RNA equal to a single cell's worth was reported to be detectable even within 1,100,000 naive CD8 T cells. Modeling estimated roughly 3 recovered TCR RNA copies per cell, compared with about 10 by digital PCR, which implies about 32% capture efficiency.

Libraries of naive CD8 T cells were built from anywhere between about 19,000 and 1,000,000 sorted cells, with 10%, 30% or 50% of the purified RNA used. On a BD FACSAria II, naive CD8 T cells were FACS-sorted as CD8+CD4-CCR7+CD45RA+ and collected into RLT Plus buffer. To test detection sensitivity, Jurkat RNA equivalent to more than eight TCR copies was spiked into samples of about 19,000-1,000,000 naive CD8 T cells. CD8 T cells were enriched with RosetteSep CD8+ T Cell Enrichment Cocktail and Ficoll-Paque, followed by ACK red cell lysis. This clonotype was counted many times. Its binding antigen is unknown. The record has no base qualities; no much larger clone is one base away. The CDR3, cysteine through phenylalanine, is 15 amino acids long. Kept here is only the CDR3 DNA, which spans 45 bases and is read in frame from base 1. V loses 4 bases, J loses 2 bases, and the germline ends lie 15 bases apart. The germline V gene encodes CDR1 LGHNA and CDR2 YSLEER.

The receptor was derived from a human donor in good health. Some libraries in this study had Jurkat cell RNA spiked in. The sequence is built from TRBV4-3 and TRBJ2-7; the D gene could be TRBD1 or TRBD2, each one agreeing over 5 bases. The sequenced material came from naive CD8+ T cells from blood, with Jurkat cell RNA spiked in. This specimen's cell subset or site label, per the study, means: FACS-sorted CD8+CD4-CCR7+CD45RA+ naive T cells. The DNA sequence is as follows: TGCGCCAGCAGCCGAAACGTGGGGGAGACCTACGAGCAGTACTTC. This gives the protein CASSRNVGETYEQYF.